This T cell receptor (beta chain) was observed in a study of T cell responses to AZD1222 COVID-19 vaccine. The study, taken as a whole, reports: Without day 14 samples, only post-peak T cell repertoires were studied. Spike as a whole was targeted by vaccine-associated CD4 TCRs, dominant at 160-218 and 743-854. Just 5 or 6 AZD1222 recipients tested seropositive at baseline.

There are 15 residues in the CDR3. Germline CDR1 is SNHLY and CDR2 is FYNNEI. The V end was cut by 5 bases, the J end by 2 bases, with 12 bases between. Turning to this clone: As yet, its antigen is unknown.

Repertoires were generated with immunoSEQ multiplex PCR, while TCRdb's copy carries only in-frame clones and drops some. The sample shows fewer than 40,000 clones, 88% of them seen only once. This sequence originates from an adult who received the MenACWY meningococcal vaccine as a control. The sequences come from peripheral blood, collected 28 days after the second dose of the MenACWY control vaccine. The V and J genes are TRBV2 and TRBJ1-4, with a weak D call TRBD1 (5 bases). The CDR3 sequence: CASSFRDGTNEKLFF. The DNA of the CDR3 is TGTGCCAGCAGTTTCAGGGACGGTACTAATGAAAAACTGTTTTTT.